This paragraph covers one T cell receptor (beta chain) sequence. The data originate from a study of blood T cell repertoires in COVID-19. Looking at the study overall: The origin of the acute and convalescent COVID-19 samples was the United States, Italy and Spain. Sources were T cells, B-cell-depleted T cells, or PBMCs; the material itself was cDNA or gDNA.

The data were produced by immunoSEQ multiplex PCR, yet TCRdb's version contains in-frame clones alone and is incomplete. The sample has about 210,000 clones; around 80% are singletons. Trimming took 11 bases from V and 2 from J, leaving 12 bases between them. Germline V gene sequence: CDR1 SEHNR, CDR2 FQNEAQ (reference sequence). There are 12 residues in the CDR3. The clonotype comes from a man aged 45-65 years with active or convalescent COVID-19. This chain links TRBV7-9 with TRBJ2-5; D may be TRBD2 (5 bases). The sample taken for sequencing was peripheral blood. In DNA form, the CDR3 reads TGTGCCGCAACCGGGGATCAAGAGACCCAGTACTTC. It yields the protein CAATGDQETQYF. Full variable domain (outside the CDR3, taken from reference TRBV7-9 and TRBJ2-5): DTGVSQNPRHKITKRGQNVTFRCDPISEHNRLYWYRQTLGQGPEFLTYFQNEAQLEKSRLLSDRFSAERPKGSFSTLEIQRTEQGDSAMYLCAATGDQETQYFGPGTRLLVL.